This entry lists 15 T cell receptor beta chains sequenced from one sample in a study of identical twins (dated by TCRdb to 2016 to 2017). The library relied on 5' RACE. The sequencer was an Illumina HiSeq 2000. Using fastp at Q25 and MiXCR, TCRdb reprocessed the public reads and kept productive beta chains. Rows with one shared CDR3 protein collapse into an entry with the most common genes and DNA. The sample profile shows hundreds of thousands of distinct CDR3 sequences; less than 7% of them were found once. The biggest ten clones account for roughly 1.6% of the sample. Input material: naive T cells sorted from blood. The sample's cell subset or site, from its label and the paper: cells isolated with a human naive T-cell isolation kit. All receptors derive from a man aged 18 to 29 in good health.

This clonotype was observed at least ten times. In DNA form, the CDR3 reads TGCGCCAGCAGCTTTACCGACAGGGCCTCTGGGGCCAACGTCCTGACTTTC. The encoded protein is CASSFTDRASGANVLTF. This rearrangement joins TRBV5-1 to TRBJ2-6, with 7 bases fitting TRBD1. Germline values: CDR1 SGHRS, CDR2 YFSETQ. This CDR3 is 17 amino acids long. V was clipped by 2 bases and J by 0 bases; unmatched bases: 5.

The table lists this clonotype with many counts. The chain combines TRBV10-3 with TRBJ2-3; perhaps D is TRBD1 or TRBD2 (5 bases each). Deletions cut 4 bases from V and 1 base from J, with 9 bases between. The CDR3 runs 14 residues. Germline assignment: CDR1 ENHRY and CDR2 SYGVKD. CDR3 amino acids: CAISARGGTDTQYF. CDR3 in DNA: TGTGCCATCAGTGCACGGGGCGGCACAGATACGCAGTATTTT.

This clonotype was recorded many times. V usage is TRBV12-3 or TRBV12-4 and J usage is TRBJ1-6, with 7 bases lining up with TRBD1. J was trimmed by 5 bases and V by 4 bases; bases with no gene match: 8. This CDR3 comprises 16 residues. CDR3 bases: TGTGCCAGCAGTTCCTACCCGGGACAGAATAATTCACCCCTCCACTTT. It encodes CASSSYPGQNNSPLHF.

This clonotype was found a few times. This chain joins TRBV20-1 and TRBJ1-1, with a weak D call TRBD1 (6 bases). The V end was cut by 7 bases, the J end by 0 bases, with 12 bases between. Germline V gene data show CDR1 as DFQATT and CDR2 as SNEGSKA (reference sequence). The CDR3 is 13 residues long. For the CDR3, the DNA is TGCAGTGAAGCAGGGGAAATGAACACTGAAGCTTTCTTT. As protein: CSEAGEMNTEAFF.

This clonotype was detected ten times or more. This chain joins TRBV20-1 and TRBJ1-5; D not certain. Trimming removed 3 bases at V and 4 bases at J, with 7 bases between. Germline V gene sequence: CDR1 DFQATT, CDR2 SNEGSKA (reference sequence). The CDR3 is 12 amino acids. CDR3 DNA sequence: TGCAGTGCTAGGGTACAGAATCAGCCCCAGCATTTT. Its translation is CSARVQNQPQHF.

This clonotype was observed at least ten times. The chain recombines TRBV29-1 with TRBJ2-1, with 10 nucleotides matching TRBD2. From germline, CDR1 is SQVTM and CDR2 ANQGSEA. CDR3 length: 14 amino acids. V trimming: 7 bases; J trimming: 0 bases; junction bases outside the gene matches: 3. CDR3 DNA: TGCAGCGGGACTAGCGGTAGCTCCTACAATGAGCAGTTCTTC. Its protein is CSGTSGSSYNEQFF.

This clonotype came up many times. The chain uses TRBV10-3 and TRBJ2-7, with 9 bases identical to TRBD1. This CDR3 has 18 residues. The germline CDR1 and CDR2 sequences are ENHRY and SYGVKD. V gave up 3 bases and J gave up 2 bases; unmatched junction bases: 14. CDR3 amino acids: CAISDWGDGTGSPYEQYF. For the CDR3, the DNA is TGTGCCATCAGTGACTGGGGGGACGGGACAGGGTCCCCCTACGAGCAGTACTTC.

This clonotype has only a few counts. V and J are TRBV7-2 and TRBJ2-1; TRBD2 matches at 7 bases. In germline, CDR1 is SGHTA, CDR2 FQGNSA. This CDR3 comprises 14 residues. V gave up 3 bases and J gave up 5 bases; unmatched junction bases: 4. The CDR3 DNA sequence: TGTGCCAGCAGCTTTCCCGGGACTAACAATGAGCAGTTCTTC. Protein sequence: CASSFPGTNNEQFF.

In this sample, this clonotype turned up a few times. V usage is TRBV27 and J usage is TRBJ2-4; D might be TRBD2 (6 bases). Per the germline V gene, CDR1 is MNHEY and CDR2 is SMNVEV (reference sequence). The CDR3 loop spans 14 amino acids. Deletions cut 1 base from V and 5 bases from J, with 9 bases between. CDR3: CASSLLGGENIQYF. Here the CDR3 DNA reads TGTGCCAGCAGTTTATTGGGCGGGGAAAACATTCAGTACTTC.

In its sample, this clonotype was seen many times. The chain uses TRBV5-1 and TRBJ2-5, with D possibly matching TRBD1 (6 bases). V was clipped by 3 bases and J by 3 bases, with 12 bases between them. Per germline, CDR1 SGHRS and CDR2 YFSETQ. The CDR3 covers 14 residues. CDR3 sequence reads: CASSSGTPKETQYF. CDR3 sequence (DNA): TGCGCCAGCAGCTCCGGGACACCGAAAGAGACCCAGTACTTC.

The chain couples TRBV5-1 to TRBJ2-5; D is uncertain. The CDR3 is made up of 17 amino acids. V was clipped by 0 bases and J by 1 base, with 16 bases between them. Germline CDR1 reads SGHRS; CDR2 reads YFSETQ. The CDR3 coding sequence is TGCGCCAGCAGCTTGGCCTCCCCAGGCCCAGGCCAAGAGACCCAGTACTTC. Translation: CASSLASPGPGQETQYF.

This clonotype was counted ten times or more. This chain links TRBV5-5 with TRBJ2-7, with a tentative D call TRBD2 (6 bases). The CDR3 length is 14 residues. Between the trimmed V and J ends, which lost 1 base and 6 bases, there was a span of 14 bases. In germline, CDR1 is SGHKS, CDR2 YYEKEE (reference sequence). The CDR3 DNA reads as TGTGCCAGCAGCTTGAACCCGGGAGCCGCCGAGCAGTACGTC. It yields the protein CASSLNPGAAEQYV.

The rearrangement uses TRBV14 and TRBJ2-5; D remains unclear. V was trimmed by 1 base and J by 2 bases, leaving 17 bases between them. Germline CDR1 SGHDN, CDR2 FVKESK. The length of the CDR3 is 17 residues. For the CDR3, the DNA is TGTGCCAGCAGCCAAGGTCGAGCGACACCTCCGCAAGAGACCCAGTACTTC. Its translation is CASSQGRATPPQETQYF.

The V gene is TRBV20-1, the J gene TRBJ2-1, with 11 positions matching TRBD2. Germline loops: CDR1 DFQATT, CDR2 SNEGSKA (reference sequence). V was pared by 5 bases and J by 9 bases, with 9 bases of the junction left unmatched. The CDR3 has 14 residues. The CDR3 sequence: CSAATSGSFTEQFF. Here the CDR3 DNA reads TGCAGTGCTGCAACTAGCGGGAGTTTCACTGAGCAGTTCTTC.

The table lists this clonotype with many counts. Because the CDR3 is missing its conserved closing phenylalanine or tryptophan, this is likely a read error. The V and J genes are TRBV20-1 and TRBJ2-1; 13 bases are a match to TRBD2. Germline-derived CDR1 and CDR2 are DFQATT and SNEGSKA (reference sequence). J lost 3 bases, V lost 2 bases, and 4 bases had no gene match. The CDR3 runs 16 residues. CDR3 sequence (DNA): TGCAGTGCTAGACCGCGGACTAGCGGGAGCTACAATGAGCAGTTCCTC. This encodes CSARPRTSGSYNEQFL.